This TCR beta chain was sequenced for a study of vaccination effects on CD4 cells after COVID-19. In the ViraFEST assay, antigen-specific CD4+ clonotypes were identified by expansion after peptide-pool stimulation. Culture proceeded for approximately nine days, and CD4+ T cells were then isolated. Participants each got two BNT162b2 or mRNA-1273 vaccine doses. Profiling relied on immunoSEQ multiplex PCR, and the TCRdb table lists in-frame clones only, not all of them. Of some 30,000 clones in the sample, about 83% were seen once. Regarding this clone: Its antigen is undetermined.

V gave up 5 bases and J gave up 2 bases, with 6 bases separating them. Germline V gene sequence: CDR1 MDHEN, CDR2 SYDVKM. The CDR3 sequence is 12 residues long. The material was CD4+ T cells from PBMCs cultured with HCoV-NL63 spike peptides, obtained after COVID-19 vaccination. The V and J genes are TRBV28 and TRBJ1-2; no firm D call. The source is a human donor who received a COVID-19 vaccine. Some clones in this sample may be carry-over from other donors' samples. CDR3 DNA: TGTGCCAGCAGTCTCATCAACTATGGCTACACCTTC. It encodes CASSLINYGYTF.